Described below is a single TCR beta chain sequence and its context. There are 18 residues in the CDR3. V was pared by 5 bases and J by 0 bases, with 13 bases of the junction left unmatched. Germline V gene sequence: CDR1 SGHNT, CDR2 YENEEA. Study processing details: Amplified reference gene primers provided the basis for estimating nucleated cell counts. Sequencing was performed with immunoSEQ multiplex PCR; in TCRdb, only in-frame clones are kept and a portion is missing. V and J calls and clone size come straight from that table; D and trimming were deduced from the DNA. Seen here are roughly 38,000 clones, 88% observed once, and the top ten hold approximately 10%. These data come from a study of blood T cell repertoires in COVID-19. Study-level background: Samples came from the United States, Italy and Spain, spanning acute and convalescent COVID-19. T cells, B-cell-depleted T cells, or PBMCs provided the cDNA or gDNA that served as material.

The sequenced sample consisted of peripheral blood. The chain uses TRBV11-3 and TRBJ2-3, with 8 nucleotides matching TRBD2. This clonotype was sampled from a woman aged 70-85 years with acute or convalescent COVID-19. The CDR3 reads CASSGYPGGQASTDTQYF. In nucleotides, the CDR3 is TGTGCCAGCAGCGGCTACCCGGGGGGGCAAGCTAGCACAGATACGCAGTATTTT. Variable domain in full (rest from reference TRBV11-3 and TRBJ2-3): EAGVVQSPRYKIIEKKQPVAFWCNPISGHNTLYWYLQNLGQGPELLIRYENEEAVDDSQLPKDRFSAERLKGVDSTLKIQPAELGDSAVYLCASSGYPGGQASTDTQYFGPGTRLTVL.